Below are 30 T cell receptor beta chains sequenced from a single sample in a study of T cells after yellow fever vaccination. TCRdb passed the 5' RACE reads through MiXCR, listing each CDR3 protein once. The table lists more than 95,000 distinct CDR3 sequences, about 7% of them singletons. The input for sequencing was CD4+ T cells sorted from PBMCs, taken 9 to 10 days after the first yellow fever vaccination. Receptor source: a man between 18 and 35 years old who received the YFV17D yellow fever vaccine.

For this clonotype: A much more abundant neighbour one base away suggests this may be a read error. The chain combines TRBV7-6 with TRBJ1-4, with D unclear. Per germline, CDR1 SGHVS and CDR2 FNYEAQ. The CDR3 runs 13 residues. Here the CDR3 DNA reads TGTGCCGCAGGAACCGCAACTACTGAAAAACTGTTTTTT. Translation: CAAGTATTEKLFF.

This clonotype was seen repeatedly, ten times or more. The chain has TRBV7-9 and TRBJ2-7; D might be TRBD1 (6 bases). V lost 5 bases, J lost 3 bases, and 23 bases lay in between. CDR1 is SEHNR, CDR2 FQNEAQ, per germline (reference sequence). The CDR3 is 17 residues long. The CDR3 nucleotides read TGTGCCAGCAGCGCTCCAGGTTTACAGGGTGGGGGCTACGAGCAGTACTTC. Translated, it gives CASSAPGLQGGGYEQYF.

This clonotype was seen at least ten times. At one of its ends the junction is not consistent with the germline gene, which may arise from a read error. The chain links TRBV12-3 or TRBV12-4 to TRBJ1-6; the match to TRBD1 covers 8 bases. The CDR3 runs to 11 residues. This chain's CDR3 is CASSNRGQVDF. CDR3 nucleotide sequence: TGTGCCAGCAGTAACAGGGGACAGGTGGACTTT.

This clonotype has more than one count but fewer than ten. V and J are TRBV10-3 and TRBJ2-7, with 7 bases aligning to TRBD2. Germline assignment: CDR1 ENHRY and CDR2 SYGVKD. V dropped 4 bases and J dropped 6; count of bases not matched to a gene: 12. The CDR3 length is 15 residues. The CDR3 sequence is CAISVGGGRRGEQYF. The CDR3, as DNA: TGTGCCATCAGTGTGGGGGGGGGACGACGGGGCGAGCAGTACTTC.

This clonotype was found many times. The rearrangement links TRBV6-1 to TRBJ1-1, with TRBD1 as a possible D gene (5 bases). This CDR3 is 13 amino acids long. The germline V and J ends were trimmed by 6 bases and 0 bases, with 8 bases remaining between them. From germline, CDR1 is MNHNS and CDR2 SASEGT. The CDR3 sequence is CASRRGMNTEAFF. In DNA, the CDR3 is TGTGCCAGCAGGCGGGGGATGAACACTGAAGCTTTCTTT.

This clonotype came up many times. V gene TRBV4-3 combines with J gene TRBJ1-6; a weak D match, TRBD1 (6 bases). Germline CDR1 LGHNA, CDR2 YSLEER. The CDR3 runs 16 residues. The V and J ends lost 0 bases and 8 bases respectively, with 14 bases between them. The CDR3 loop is CASSQDFSRGDSPLHF. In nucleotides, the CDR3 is TGCGCCAGCAGCCAAGATTTTAGTAGGGGGGATTCACCCCTCCACTTT.

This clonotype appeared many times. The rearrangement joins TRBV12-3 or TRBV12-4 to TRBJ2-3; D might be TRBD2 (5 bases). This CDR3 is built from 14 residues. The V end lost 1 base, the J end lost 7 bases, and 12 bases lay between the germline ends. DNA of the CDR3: TGTGCCAGCAGTTTAGGGACTCGCGCGAATACGCAGTATTTT. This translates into CASSLGTRANTQYF.

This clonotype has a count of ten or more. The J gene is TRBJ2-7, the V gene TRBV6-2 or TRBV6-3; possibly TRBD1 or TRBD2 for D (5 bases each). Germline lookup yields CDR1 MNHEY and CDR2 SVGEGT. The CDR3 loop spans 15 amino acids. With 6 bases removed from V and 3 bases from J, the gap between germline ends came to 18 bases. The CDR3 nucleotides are TGTGCCAGCAGAAATTTCCGGGACGGTGACTACGAGCAGTACTTC. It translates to CASRNFRDGDYEQYF.

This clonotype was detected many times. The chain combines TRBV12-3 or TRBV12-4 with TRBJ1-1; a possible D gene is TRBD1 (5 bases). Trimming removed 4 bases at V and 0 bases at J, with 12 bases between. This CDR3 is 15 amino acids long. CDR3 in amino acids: CASSSYQGMNTEAFF. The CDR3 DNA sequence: TGTGCCAGCAGTTCCTACCAGGGTATGAACACTGAAGCTTTCTTT.

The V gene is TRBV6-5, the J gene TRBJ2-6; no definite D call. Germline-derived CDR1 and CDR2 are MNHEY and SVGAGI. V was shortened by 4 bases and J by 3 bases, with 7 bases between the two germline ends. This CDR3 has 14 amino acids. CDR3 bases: TGTGCCAGCAGTTGGGTAGGTGGGGCCAACGTCCTGACTTTC. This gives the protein CASSWVGGANVLTF.

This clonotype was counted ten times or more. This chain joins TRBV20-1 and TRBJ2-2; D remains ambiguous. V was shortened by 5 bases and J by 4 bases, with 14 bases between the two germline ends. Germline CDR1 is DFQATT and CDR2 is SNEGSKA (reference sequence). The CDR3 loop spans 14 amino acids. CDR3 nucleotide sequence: TGCAGTGCTTCCAAGGGCGCAGGCACCGGGGAGCTGTTTTTT. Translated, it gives CSASKGAGTGELFF.

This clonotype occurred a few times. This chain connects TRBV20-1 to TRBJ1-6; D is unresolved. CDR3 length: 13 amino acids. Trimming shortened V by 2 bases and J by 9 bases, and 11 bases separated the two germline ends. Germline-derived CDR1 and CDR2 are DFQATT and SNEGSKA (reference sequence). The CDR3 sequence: CSARNRAGSPLHF. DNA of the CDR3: TGCAGTGCTAGAAATAGGGCCGGTTCACCCCTCCACTTT.

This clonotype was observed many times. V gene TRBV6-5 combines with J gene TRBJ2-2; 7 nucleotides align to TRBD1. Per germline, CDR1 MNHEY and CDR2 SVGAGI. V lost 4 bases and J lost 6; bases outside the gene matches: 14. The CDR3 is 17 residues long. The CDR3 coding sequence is TGTGCCAGCAGTTCACCGTGGAGACAGGGCAGTGCCGGGGAGCTGTTTTTT. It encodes CASSSPWRQGSAGELFF.

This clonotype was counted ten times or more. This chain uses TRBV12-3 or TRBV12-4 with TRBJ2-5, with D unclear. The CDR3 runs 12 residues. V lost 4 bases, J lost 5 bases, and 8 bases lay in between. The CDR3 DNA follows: TGTGCCAGCAGTTCTATAGTGGAGACCCAGTACTTC. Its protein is CASSSIVETQYF.

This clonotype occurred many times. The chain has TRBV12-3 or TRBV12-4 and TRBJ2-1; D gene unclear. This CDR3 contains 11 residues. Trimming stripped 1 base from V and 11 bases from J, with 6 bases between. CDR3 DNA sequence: TGTGCCAGCAGTTTAGGACTTAAGCAGTTCTTC. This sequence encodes CASSLGLKQFF.

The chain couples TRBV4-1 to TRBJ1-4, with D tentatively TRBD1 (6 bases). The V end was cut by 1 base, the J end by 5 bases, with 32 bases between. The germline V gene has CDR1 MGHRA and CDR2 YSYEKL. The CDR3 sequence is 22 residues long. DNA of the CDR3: TGCGCCAGCAGCCAAGTTATCTTGCTGGGGGGCCGAAGGGGCAGAGGGAATGAAAAACTGTTTTTT. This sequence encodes CASSQVILLGGRRGRGNEKLFF.

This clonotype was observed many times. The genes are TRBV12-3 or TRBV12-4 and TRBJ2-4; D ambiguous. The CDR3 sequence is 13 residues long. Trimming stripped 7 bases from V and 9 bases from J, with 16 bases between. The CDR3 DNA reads TGTGCCAGCACCCCGGCCCGGTGGGTCATTCAGTACTTC. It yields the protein CASTPARWVIQYF.

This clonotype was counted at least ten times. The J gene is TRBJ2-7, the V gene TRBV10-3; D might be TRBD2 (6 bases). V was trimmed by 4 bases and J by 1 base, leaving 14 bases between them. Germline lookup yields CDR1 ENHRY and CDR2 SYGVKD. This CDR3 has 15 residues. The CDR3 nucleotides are TGTGCCATCAGTGGGGAGGCTGGGTCTTCCTACGAGCAGTACTTC. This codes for CAISGEAGSSYEQYF.

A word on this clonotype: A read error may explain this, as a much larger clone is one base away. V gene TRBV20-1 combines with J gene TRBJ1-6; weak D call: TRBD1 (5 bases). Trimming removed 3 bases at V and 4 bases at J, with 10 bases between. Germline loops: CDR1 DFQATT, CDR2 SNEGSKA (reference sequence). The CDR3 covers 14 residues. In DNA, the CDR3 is TGCAGTGCTAGGATGGGGGGGTATAATTCACCCCTCCACTTT. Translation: CSARMGGYNSPLHF.

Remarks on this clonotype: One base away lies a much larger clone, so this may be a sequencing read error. The DNA for the CDR3 is TGTGCCAGCACGTTTTCCCAGATTAGCGGGACCGGGGAGCTGTTTTTT. Translating gives CASTFSQISGTGELFF. This chain connects TRBV6-5 to TRBJ2-2; TRBD2 agrees at 7 bases. The V gene end was trimmed by 7 bases and the J gene end by 5 bases; junction bases not matched to a gene: 13. The CDR3 is made up of 16 amino acids. CDR1 is MNHEY and CDR2 is SVGAGI in the germline V gene.

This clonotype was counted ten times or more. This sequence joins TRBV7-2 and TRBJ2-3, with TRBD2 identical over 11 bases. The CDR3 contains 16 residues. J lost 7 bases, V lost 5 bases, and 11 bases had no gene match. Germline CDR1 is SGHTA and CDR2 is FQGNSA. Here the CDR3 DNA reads TGTGCCAGCAGCAAGAATAGCGGGGGGGCCGCGCATACGCAGTATTTT. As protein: CASSKNSGGAAHTQYF. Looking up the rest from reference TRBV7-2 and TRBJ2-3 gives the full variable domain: GAGVSQSPSNKVTEKGKDVELRCDPISGHTALYWYRQSLGQGLEFLIYFQGNSAPDKSGLPSDRFSAERTGGSVSTLTIQRTQQEDSAVYLCASSKNSGGAAHTQYFGPGTRLTVL.

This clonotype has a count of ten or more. The chain's CDR3 is CASSPTGGRYSNQPQHF. CDR3 in DNA: TGTGCCAGCAGCCCTACTGGCGGTCGGTATAGCAATCAGCCCCAGCATTTT. The rearrangement joins TRBV7-3 to TRBJ1-5; no definite D call. This CDR3 region has 17 residues. CDR1 is SGHTA, CDR2 FQGTGA, per germline. V gave up 5 bases and J gave up 0 bases, with 17 bases separating them.

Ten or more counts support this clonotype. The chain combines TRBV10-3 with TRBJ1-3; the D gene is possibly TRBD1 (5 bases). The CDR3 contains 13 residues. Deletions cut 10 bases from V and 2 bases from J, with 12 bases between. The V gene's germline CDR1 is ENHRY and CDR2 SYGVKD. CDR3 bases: TGTGCCACGACGCAGGGAGCTGGAAACACCATATATTTT. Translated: CATTQGAGNTIYF.

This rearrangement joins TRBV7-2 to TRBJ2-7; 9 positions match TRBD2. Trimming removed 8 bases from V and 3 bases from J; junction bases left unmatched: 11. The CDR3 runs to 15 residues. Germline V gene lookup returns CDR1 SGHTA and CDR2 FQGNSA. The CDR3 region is CASRPTSGGLYEQYF. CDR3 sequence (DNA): TGTGCCAGCCGACCCACAAGCGGGGGGCTCTACGAGCAGTACTTC.

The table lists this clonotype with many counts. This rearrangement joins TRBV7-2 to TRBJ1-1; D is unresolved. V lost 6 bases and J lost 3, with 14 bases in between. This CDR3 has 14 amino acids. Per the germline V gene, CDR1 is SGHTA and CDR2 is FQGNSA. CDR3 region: CASSSQLAYTEAFF. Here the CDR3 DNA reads TGTGCCAGCAGTTCCCAACTTGCTTACACTGAAGCTTTCTTT.

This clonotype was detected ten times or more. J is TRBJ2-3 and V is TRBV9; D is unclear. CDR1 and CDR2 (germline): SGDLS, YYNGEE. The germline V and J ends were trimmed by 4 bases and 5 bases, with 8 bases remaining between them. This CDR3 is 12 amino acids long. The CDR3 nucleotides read TGTGCCAGCAGCCAAGTTAGAGATACGCAGTATTTT. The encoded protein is CASSQVRDTQYF.

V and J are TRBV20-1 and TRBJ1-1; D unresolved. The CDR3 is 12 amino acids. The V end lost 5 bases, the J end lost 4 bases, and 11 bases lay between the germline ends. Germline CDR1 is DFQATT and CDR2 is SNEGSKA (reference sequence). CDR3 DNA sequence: TGCAGTGCTCTTCGCCCGGGCACTGAAGCTTTCTTT. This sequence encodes CSALRPGTEAFF.

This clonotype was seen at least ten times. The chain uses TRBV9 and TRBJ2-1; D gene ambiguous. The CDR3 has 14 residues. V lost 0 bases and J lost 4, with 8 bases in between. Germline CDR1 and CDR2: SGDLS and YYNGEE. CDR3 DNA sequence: TGTGCCAGCAGCGTAGATCCGGTTTACAATGAGCAGTTCTTC. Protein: CASSVDPVYNEQFF.

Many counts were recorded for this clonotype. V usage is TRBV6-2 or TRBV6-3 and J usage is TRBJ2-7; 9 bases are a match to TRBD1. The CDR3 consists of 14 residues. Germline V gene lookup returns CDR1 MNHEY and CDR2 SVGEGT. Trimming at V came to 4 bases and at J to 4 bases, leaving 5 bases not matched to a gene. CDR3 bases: TGTGCCAGCAGTTTAGGACAGGGGCATTACGAGCAGTACGTC. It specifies CASSLGQGHYEQYV.

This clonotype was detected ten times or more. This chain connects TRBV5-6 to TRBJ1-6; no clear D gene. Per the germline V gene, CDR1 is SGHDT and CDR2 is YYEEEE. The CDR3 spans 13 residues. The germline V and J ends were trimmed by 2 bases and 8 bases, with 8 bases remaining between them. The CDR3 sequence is CASSLAGDSPLHF. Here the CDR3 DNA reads TGTGCCAGCAGCTTAGCTGGCGATTCACCCCTCCACTTT.